This TCR beta chain was profiled in a study of shared clonotypes between healthy human individuals. Study-level background: Each donor's CD8 memory used one plate, CD8 naive two, each CD4 subset three.

Note on this clone: The target antigen is unknown.

Trimming pared 11 bases from V and 2 bases from J, leaving 2 bases between. The CDR3 has 9 residues. Per germline, CDR1 SEHNR and CDR2 FQNEAQ (reference sequence). Each sample came from a Caucasian adult donor living in Nashville, Tennessee. Study-wide results and limits: Richness estimates generally favored naive over memory subsets. Relative to their counterparts shared across all four donors, non-shared clonotypes exhibited diminished generation probabilities.

Libraries were prepared by immunoSEQ multiplex PCR; TCRdb keeps only in-frame clonotypes and omits some of them. The sample yields about 2.4 million clones, 85% to 95% seen once. This sequence was found in a man aged 18 to 30 in good health. The chain uses TRBV7-9 and TRBJ2-3; D remains ambiguous. The specimen was naive CD4+ T cells sorted from blood. Documented subset: CD45RA+ positively selected. CDR3 sequence (DNA): TGTGCCGTCACAGATACGCAGTATTTT. This codes for CAVTDTQYF.